The source of this T cell receptor beta chain is a study of cytomegalovirus exposure and HLA in healthy donors. The V gene's germline CDR1 is SGHTA and CDR2 FQGTGA. The CDR3 sequence is 16 residues long. Deletions cut 3 bases from V and 1 base from J, with 12 bases between. In the case of this clone: Its specificity is not known.

PCR amplification relied on 60 Vbeta primers (plus 13 Jbeta primers). Here immunoSEQ multiplex PCR was the method, and the copy in TCRdb shows in-frame clones only, minus some. The profile shows about 180,000 clones, around three quarters of them singletons. Findings and caveats of the study: Researchers counted roughly 160 TCR beta chains as cytomegalovirus-associated. With later analysis, a missense DCLRE1C variant became linked to TCR beta V- and J-gene trimming. Analyzed later, most CMV-associated TCR beta chains appeared HLA-restricted. HLA-A and HLA-B allele assignments for most subjects were reportedly predicted accurately using TCR beta sequences.

Sequencing was done on a sample of PBMCs. The J gene is TRBJ2-2, the V gene TRBV7-3; D is perhaps TRBD1 (5 bases). The receptor was derived from a man aged 40-55 years in good health and CMV-seronegative. CDR3 sequence: CASSFMRQGNTGELFF. In nucleotides, the CDR3 is TGTGCCAGCAGCTTTATGAGGCAGGGGAACACCGGGGAGCTGTTTTTT.